This T cell receptor beta chain came from a study of T cells in Graves' hyperthyroidism and ophthalmopathy. In the ophthalmopathy cohort, Clinical Activity Score was at least 3, NOSPECS grade at least 4, and duration under 3 months. Together with thyroid ultrasound, orbital computed tomography, serum thyroxine and TRAb, clinical symptoms were used for diagnoses. Amplification of TCR beta CDR3 regions was performed using RNA transcripts as template. First-round RT-PCR of the TCR CDR3 relied on the HTBI primer set. TCRdb fed the multiplex PCR reads into MiXCR, producing one record per CDR3 protein. This sample has approximately 380,000 distinct CDR3 sequences, with roughly 20% found just once. The CDR3 length is 15 residues. The ends were cut back, 5 bases at V and 3 bases at J, with 14 bases in the middle. CDR1 and CDR2 from the germline V gene are LNHDA and SQIVND (reference sequence). Whole-study findings and limits: Blood samples included most of the expanded thyroid clonotypes exceeding 0.001.

As for this clonotype: What it recognizes is unknown.

The sequence derives from a man between 18 and 29 years old with Graves' ophthalmopathy. Sequenced material: blood. V usage is TRBV19 and J usage is TRBJ1-5, with D tentatively TRBD1 (5 bases). The CDR3 DNA follows: TGTGCCAGTAGTGGTGGGGGGAGGGTCAATCAGCCCCAGCATTTT. As protein: CASSGGGRVNQPQHF.